This TCR beta chain originates from a study of blood T cells in healthy people across ages. Remarks on this clonotype: The antigen is not known. At one boundary the junction diverges from the germline segment, which might be a read error.

Every donor gave about 9 milliliters of peripheral blood. A second about 6 to 12 cycle PCR used barcoded and J-beta primers. Unique molecular identifiers of 12 random nucleotides labeled each cDNA. TCRdb analysed the 5' RACE reads with MiXCR anew, one entry per CDR3 protein. The sample yields 600,000 or so distinct CDR3 sequences, roughly 48% seen once. CDR1 is SGHVS, CDR2 FQNEAQ, per germline. CDR3 size: 15 residues. Overall study findings and caveats: Possibly, changes in expanded clonotypes were confounded because donor CMV status was unknown. Since the PBMCs were unsorted, naive and antigen-experienced cells could not be conclusively compared.

The sample comprised blood. The origin of this receptor is a man aged 80 or over in good health. The chain has TRBV7-8 and TRBJ1-1, with 9 bases lining up with TRBD1. CDR3 coding DNA: TGTGCCAGCAGCCCACGACAGGGGGAGGGCACTGAAGTTTTCTTT. It yields the protein CASSPRQGEGTEVFF.